This T cell receptor (beta chain) was sequenced during a study of graft-versus-host responses after intestinal transplantation. On the study more broadly: Transplantation in recipients was multivisceral, liver-intestinal, or isolated intestinal. Recipients across the board were started on anti-thymocyte globulin induction, then kept on tacrolimus and steroids for approximately three years.

Libraries were prepared by immunoSEQ multiplex PCR; TCRdb keeps only in-frame clonotypes and omits some of them. The sample includes 55,000 to 70,000 clones, roughly 89% of them seen just once. V was trimmed by 1 base and J by 2 bases, leaving 3 bases between them. The CDR3 covers 14 residues. Germline CDR1 LNHNV, CDR2 YYDKDF (reference sequence). The chain is built from TRBV15 and TRBJ1-6, with unresolved D. The TCR sequence derives from a human patient who received an intestinal transplant, so some T cells may come from the graft donor. The sample was PBMCs, taken around 120 days after intestinal transplantation. In DNA, the CDR3 is TGTGCCACCAGCAGAGGCACCTATAATTCACCCCTCCACTTT. The encoded protein is CATSRGTYNSPLHF.